This T cell receptor (beta chain) was sequenced during a study of T cell responses to AZD1222 COVID-19 vaccine. Study findings and constraints: Only a handful of AZD1222 recipients, more than five in all, had baseline seropositivity. Females made up more of the donors, who were largely white British, and clonal diversity may have come out too low.

A note on this clone: Its antigen remains unidentified.

Here immunoSEQ multiplex PCR was the method, and the copy in TCRdb shows in-frame clones only, minus some. Among 200,000 to 250,000 clones listed, about 94% were seen once. The CDR3 is 15 residues long. CDR1 is SGHAT, CDR2 FQNNGV, per germline. The V end was cut by 1 base, the J end by 2 bases, with 8 bases between. The chain links TRBV11-2 to TRBJ2-2; D call uncertain. The sequence came from an adult who received the MenACWY meningococcal vaccine as a control. The starting material was peripheral blood, obtained 28 days after the second dose of the MenACWY control vaccine. CDR3 residues: CASSLGLINTGELFF. CDR3 nucleotides: TGTGCCAGCAGCTTAGGCCTAATAAACACCGGGGAGCTGTTTTTT.